The clone carrying this T cell receptor (beta chain) was observed a single time. Its specificity is not known. Use of 60 Vbeta and 13 Jbeta primers characterized the PCR. Repertoires were generated with immunoSEQ multiplex PCR, while TCRdb's copy carries only in-frame clones and drops some. The profile shows approximately 42,000 clones, roughly 80% of them singletons. This entry belongs to a study of cytomegalovirus exposure and HLA in healthy donors. Study-level results: The classifier was said to identify cytomegalovirus status with high specificity and sensitivity. A few CMV-associated chains were confirmed in vitro to be specific for CMV antigens. Several top significant clusters appeared, in a later analysis, to be linked to common viral pathogens.

With 0 bases removed from V and 4 bases from J, the gap between germline ends came to 11 bases. The CDR3 contains 14 residues. Germline CDR1 SGDLS, CDR2 YYNGEE. The chain carries TRBV9 and TRBJ2-7; D perhaps matches TRBD1 (5 bases). The source material was PBMCs. The sequence was collected from a man in his forties or fifties in good health and CMV-seronegative. The CDR3: CASSVEQASYEQYF. CDR3 nucleotides: TGTGCCAGCAGCGTAGAACAGGCCTCATACGAGCAGTACTTC.